The 10 T cell receptor beta chains given below trace back to one sample, sequenced in a study of blood T cell repertoires in COVID-19. TCRdb's table, derived via immunoSEQ multiplex PCR, lists solely in-frame clones and lacks some. The sample records some 150,000 clones, 85% being singletons. Sequenced material: peripheral blood. Receptor source: a man in his fifties or sixties with acute or convalescent COVID-19.

The chain joins TRBV14 to TRBJ2-6, with D hard to call. The germline V gene has CDR1 SGHDN and CDR2 FVKESK. This CDR3 comprises 15 residues. V dropped 0 bases and J dropped 0 bases, with 3 bases sitting between them. The CDR3, as DNA: TGTGCCAGCAGCCAAGACTACTCTGGGGCCAACGTCCTGACTTTC. It translates to CASSQDYSGANVLTF.

The genes are TRBV27 and TRBJ1-3; D is possibly TRBD1 (5 bases). Germline values: CDR1 MNHEY, CDR2 SMNVEV (reference sequence). The V gene lost 3 bases and the J gene lost 0 bases, with 12 bases spanning the gap. The CDR3 runs 16 residues. The CDR3 DNA follows: TGTGCCAGCAGTTTGGAGGGGCCCCTCTCTGGAAACACCATATATTTT. The encoded protein is CASSLEGPLSGNTIYF.

The chain couples TRBV3-1 (or the pseudogene TRBV3-2) to TRBJ2-2, with D possibly matching TRBD1 (5 bases). CDR1 and CDR2 from the germline V gene are LGHDT and YNNKEL (reference sequence). V lost 4 bases and J lost 3, with 9 bases in between. The CDR3 covers 14 residues. The chain's CDR3 is CASSPQGYTGELFF. In nucleotides, the CDR3 is TGTGCCAGCAGCCCCCAGGGCTACACCGGGGAGCTGTTTTTT.

The rearrangement joins TRBV4-1 to TRBJ2-1; D not resolved. This CDR3 comprises 14 residues. Trimming stripped 1 base from V and 8 bases from J, with 12 bases between. CDR1 is MGHRA, CDR2 YSYEKL, per germline. The CDR3 spells CASSQAWLFDEQFF. The CDR3 nucleotides read TGCGCCAGCAGCCAAGCCTGGCTCTTCGATGAGCAGTTCTTC.

The chain recombines TRBV6-5 with TRBJ1-5, with no clear D. CDR3 size: 14 residues. Trimming cost V 8 bases and J 2 bases, with 13 bases left between them. Germline assignment: CDR1 MNHEY and CDR2 SVGAGI. The CDR3 sequence: CASRKVAGNQPQHF. The DNA of the CDR3 is TGTGCCAGCCGGAAGGTCGCGGGCAATCAGCCCCAGCATTTT.

This clone was seen once. V usage is TRBV7-9 and J usage is TRBJ1-4; D is uncertain. CDR1 and CDR2 from the germline V gene are SEHNR and FQNEAQ (reference sequence). This CDR3 contains 14 residues. The V and J ends lost 5 bases and 7 bases respectively, with 14 bases between them. DNA for the CDR3: TGTGCCAGCAGCCCCGCGGCGGGTGTTGAAAAACTGTTTTTT. Its protein is CASSPAAGVEKLFF.

V and J are TRBV7-9 and TRBJ2-3; 7 bases fit TRBD2. Germline V gene data show CDR1 as SEHNR and CDR2 as FQNEAQ (reference sequence). This CDR3 region has 18 residues. V lost 10 bases, J lost 3 bases, and 22 bases stayed unmatched. DNA for the CDR3: TGTGCCACCGGACCCGGACCCCCCCGAGGCGGGAGTACAGATACGCAGTATTTT. This sequence encodes CATGPGPPRGGSTDTQYF. Looking up the rest from reference TRBV7-9 and TRBJ2-3 gives the full variable domain: DTGVSQNPRHKITKRGQNVTFRCDPISEHNRLYWYRQTLGQGPEFLTYFQNEAQLEKSRLLSDRFSAERPKGSFSTLEIQRTEQGDSAMYLCATGPGPPRGGSTDTQYFGPGTRLTVL.

The chain employs TRBV6-6 and TRBJ2-3; TRBD2 aligns across 8 bases. V shed 6 bases and J 2 bases; nucleotides not matched to a gene: 25. The CDR3 contains 21 residues. Germline assignment: CDR1 MNHNY and CDR2 SVGAGI (reference sequence). In DNA form, the CDR3 reads TGTGCCAGCAGCCCCAGACAGAAACCTCGCGGGGGCGGGGGGTTCACAGATACGCAGTATTTT. It is translated as CASSPRQKPRGGGGFTDTQYF.

The gene calls are TRBV24-1 and TRBJ1-2; D may be TRBD1 (6 bases). Germline values: CDR1 KGHDR, CDR2 SFDVKD. Between the trimmed V and J ends, which lost 3 bases and 5 bases, there was a span of 18 bases. This CDR3 is 16 amino acids long. The DNA of the CDR3 is TGTGCCACCAGTGATCGTTCGGGCAGGGGCTTATATGGCTACACCTTC. Protein: CATSDRSGRGLYGYTF.

This CDR3 is CASSQDNPPRAFF. DNA of the CDR3: TGCGCCAGCAGCCAAGACAACCCCCCTCGGGCTTTCTTT. V gene TRBV4-1 combines with J gene TRBJ1-1; D unresolved. The CDR3 loop spans 13 amino acids. Per the germline V gene, CDR1 is MGHRA and CDR2 is YSYEKL. Trimming removed 0 bases at V and 11 bases at J, with 13 bases between.